This note documents a single T cell receptor (beta chain) sequence. The antigen is unknown. PCR primers comprised 60 Vbeta and 13 Jbeta primers. Authors' methods: In a later analysis, some 80 million unique TCR beta chains included roughly 11 million shared by two or more donors. Clones were sequenced by immunoSEQ multiplex PCR, and TCRdb holds only the in-frame ones, with some missing. V and J calls and clone size are copied from that table; D and trimming were computed from the DNA. The sample has about 170,000 clones; 75% to 85% are singletons. The data belong to a study of cytomegalovirus exposure and HLA in healthy donors. The V gene end was trimmed by 6 bases and the J gene end by 7 bases; junction bases not matched to a gene: 10. The CDR3 runs 15 residues. Germline assignment: CDR1 MDHEN and CDR2 SYDVKM. General study results and limits: A list of 164 TCR beta chains associated with cytomegalovirus was given. Excluded were some V segments that proved indistinguishable, including TRBV6-2 and TRBV6-3. The CMV antigen specificity of a few CMV-associated chains was confirmed through in vitro analysis.

The rearrangement joins TRBV28 to TRBJ2-7; the match to TRBD1 covers 12 bases. Sequenced: PBMCs. The TCR was taken from a woman aged 18-29 years in good health and CMV-seronegative. The CDR3, as DNA: TGTGCCAGCAGCCCCGGGGGACAGGGGGCGCGGGAGCAGTACTTC. Translation: CASSPGGQGAREQYF.